The TCR beta chain described here comes from a study of CD8 T cells in Susac syndrome. The germline V gene encodes CDR1 SSHAT and CDR2 FNYEAQ (reference sequence). The CDR3 is 15 residues long. Random hexamers were used to reverse transcribe the RNA input (about 0.5 to 1 ug). With immunoSEQ multiplex PCR, TCR beta CDR3 was amplified across 54 Vbeta and 13 Jbeta. Each CDR3 protein gets one entry after TCRdb re-called the immunoSEQ multiplex PCR reads with MiXCR. The profile shows over 200,000 distinct CDR3 sequences, approximately 95% of them singletons. Sequencing of TCR beta, carried out with a high-throughput approach, was applied to CD8+ and CD4+ T cells from the blood. TEMRA cells were enriched by FACS, while CD8+ and CD4+ T cells were obtained through a negative isolation that was performed magnetically. Turning to this clonotype: The junction departs from germline at one end; a sequencing error may be responsible.

This receptor was identified in a human donor with multiple sclerosis. This rearrangement joins TRBV7-7 to TRBJ2-2, with 7 bases aligning to TRBD1. Sequencing was done on a sample of CD4+ T cells from PBMCs. In DNA form, the CDR3 reads TGTGCTAGCAGCTCGACAGGGCTGAACACCGGGGAGCTGTTTTTT. This sequence encodes CASSSTGLNTGELFF.